Below are 10 T cell receptor beta chains sequenced from a single sample in a study of blood T cell repertoires in COVID-19. TCRdb's table, derived via immunoSEQ multiplex PCR, lists solely in-frame clones and lacks some. The table includes under 250,000 clones, about 85% detected once. Sequencing was done on a sample of PBMCs or T cells enriched from blood (not recorded which). These receptor sequences come from a man aged 25-45 years who had recovered from COVID-19.

The chain combines TRBV6-6 with TRBJ2-5, with D possibly TRBD2 on 5 matching bases. Trimming took 6 bases from V and 3 from J, leaving 11 bases between them. The CDR3 spans 13 residues. Germline V gene sequence: CDR1 MNHNY, CDR2 SVGAGI (reference sequence). The CDR3 is CASRRGLEETQYF. As DNA, the CDR3 is TGTGCCAGCAGGAGAGGGCTAGAAGAGACCCAGTACTTC.

This sequence joins TRBV6-4 and TRBJ2-7; 8 nucleotides align to TRBD2. With 6 bases clipped from V and 2 bases from J, the junction kept 12 bases outside the gene matches. The germline V gene has CDR1 MRHNA and CDR2 SNTAGT. The CDR3 contains 16 residues. CDR3 nucleotide sequence: TGTGCCAGCAGGGAGATCTGGCGGGAGGCCACCTACGAGCAGTACTTC. Its protein is CASREIWREATYEQYF.

The V and J genes are TRBV6-5 and TRBJ1-1; 9 nucleotides line up with TRBD1. V shed 6 bases and J 5 bases; nucleotides not matched to a gene: 10. Looked up from germline, CDR1 is MNHEY and CDR2 is SVGAGI. CDR3 length: 15 amino acids. The CDR3 nucleotides are TGTGCCAGCAGGGATTCACAGGGGGCGAGTACTGAAGCTTTCTTT. Amino acid sequence: CASRDSQGASTEAFF.

The chain links TRBV6-5 to TRBJ2-6; D remains unclear. Between the trimmed V and J ends, which lost 5 bases and 0 bases, there was a span of 8 bases. The CDR3 totals 15 residues. Germline CDR1 MNHEY, CDR2 SVGAGI. In DNA form, the CDR3 reads TGTGCCAGCAGTCTCGCACACTCTGGGGCCAACGTCCTGACTTTC. This gives the protein CASSLAHSGANVLTF.

This clone was found a few times. The chain combines TRBV7-9 with TRBJ1-1; D gene unclear. This CDR3 spans 12 amino acids. Germline V gene sequence: CDR1 SEHNR, CDR2 FQNEAQ (reference sequence). The V gene lost 2 bases and the J gene lost 8 bases, with 9 bases spanning the gap. In nucleotides, the CDR3 is TGTGCCAGCAGCTTAATAACCCAGGAAGCTTTCTTT. Its translation is CASSLITQEAFF.

The CDR3, as DNA: TGTGCCAGTAGACACACAATAGACAGGTTGACTGAAGCTTTCTTT. This gives the protein CASRHTIDRLTEAFF. The rearrangement uses TRBV19 and TRBJ1-1, with a weak D call TRBD1 (6 bases). CDR3 size: 15 residues. In germline, CDR1 is LNHDA, CDR2 SQIVND (reference sequence). V lost 6 bases to trimming and J lost 5 bases, with 19 bases between them.

The chain joins TRBV5-1 to TRBJ1-2; 8 nucleotides match TRBD1. CDR1 is SGHRS and CDR2 is YFSETQ in the germline V gene. The length of the CDR3 is 14 residues. V shed 0 bases, J shed 3 bases, and the junction held 1 base outside the gene matches. The CDR3 loop reads CASSLAGQDYGYTF. The CDR3 nucleotides read TGCGCCAGCAGCTTGGCGGGACAGGACTATGGCTACACCTTC.

The V call is TRBV6-5, the J call TRBJ1-2, with unresolved D. Germline CDR1 and CDR2: MNHEY and SVGAGI. CDR3 length: 12 amino acids. V lost 8 bases, J lost 7 bases, and 14 bases lay in between. CDR3 DNA sequence: TGTGCCAGCGCGAGGGAGGCGGGTGGCTACACCTTC. Amino acid sequence: CASAREAGGYTF.

This clone occurred a few times. The V and J genes are TRBV5-1 and TRBJ1-2; 10 bases map to TRBD1. Germline V gene lookup returns CDR1 SGHRS and CDR2 YFSETQ. This CDR3 comprises 14 residues. Trimming cost V 6 bases and J 7 bases; bases outside gene matches: 9. CDR3 in DNA: TGCGCCAGCACCCGGGACAGGGGAATTGGTGGCTACACCTTC. Its translation: CASTRDRGIGGYTF.

This clone was seen more than once but under ten times. J is TRBJ1-3 and V is TRBV4-2, with D uncertain. This CDR3 is 14 amino acids long. Trimming removed 4 bases at V and 0 bases at J, with 7 bases between. CDR1 and CDR2 from the germline V gene are LGHNA and YNFKEQ. Here the CDR3 DNA reads TGTGCCAGCAGCCCAAGCGTCTCTGGAAACACCATATATTTT. This codes for CASSPSVSGNTIYF.